Listed here are 2 T cell receptor beta chains from one sample, sequenced in a study of CD8 T cells in ankylosing spondylitis. MiXCR, applied by TCRdb to the 5' RACE reads, yields one record per CDR3 protein. The sample has some 250,000 distinct CDR3 sequences; 8% to 9.5% are singletons. Sequences were obtained from blood, either unsorted or a sorted T cell fraction (not recorded which). These receptors all stem from a male donor with ankylosing spondylitis or in good health (not recorded which).

This clonotype was observed many times. The V call is TRBV5-6, the J call TRBJ2-2; 9 bases agree with TRBD2. V was pared by 2 bases and J by 3 bases, with 5 bases of the junction left unmatched. The CDR3 extends over 16 amino acids. Germline V gene lookup returns CDR1 SGHDT and CDR2 YYEEEE. The CDR3 coding sequence is TGTGCCAGCAGCTTAACCGGGACTAGCTACACCGGGGAGCTGTTTTTT. This encodes CASSLTGTSYTGELFF.

Only a few counts were recorded for this clonotype. This sequence joins TRBV6-1 and TRBJ2-1, with D possibly being TRBD1 (5 bases). Germline V gene lookup returns CDR1 MNHNS and CDR2 SASEGT. V was shortened by 7 bases and J by 0 bases, with 16 bases between the two germline ends. The CDR3 length is 16 residues. The CDR3 DNA follows: TGTGCCAGCACCGCCAGGGTCGGAAGCTCCTACAATGAGCAGTTCTTC. It encodes CASTARVGSSYNEQFF.